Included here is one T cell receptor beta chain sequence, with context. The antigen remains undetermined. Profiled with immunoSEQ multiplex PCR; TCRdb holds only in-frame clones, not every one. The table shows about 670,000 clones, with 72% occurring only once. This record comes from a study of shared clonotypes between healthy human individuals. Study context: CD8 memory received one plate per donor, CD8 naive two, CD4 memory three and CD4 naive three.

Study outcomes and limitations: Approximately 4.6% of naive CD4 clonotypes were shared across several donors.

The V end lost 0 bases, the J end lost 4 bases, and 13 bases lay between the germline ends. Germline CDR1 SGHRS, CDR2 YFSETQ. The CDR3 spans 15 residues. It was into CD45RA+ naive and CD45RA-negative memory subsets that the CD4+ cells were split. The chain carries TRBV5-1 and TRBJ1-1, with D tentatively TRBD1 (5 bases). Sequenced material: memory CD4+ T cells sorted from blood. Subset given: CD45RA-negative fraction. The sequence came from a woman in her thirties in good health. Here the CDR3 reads CASSLVATGRTEAFF. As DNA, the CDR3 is TGCGCCAGCAGCTTGGTCGCTACAGGACGCACTGAAGCTTTCTTT.